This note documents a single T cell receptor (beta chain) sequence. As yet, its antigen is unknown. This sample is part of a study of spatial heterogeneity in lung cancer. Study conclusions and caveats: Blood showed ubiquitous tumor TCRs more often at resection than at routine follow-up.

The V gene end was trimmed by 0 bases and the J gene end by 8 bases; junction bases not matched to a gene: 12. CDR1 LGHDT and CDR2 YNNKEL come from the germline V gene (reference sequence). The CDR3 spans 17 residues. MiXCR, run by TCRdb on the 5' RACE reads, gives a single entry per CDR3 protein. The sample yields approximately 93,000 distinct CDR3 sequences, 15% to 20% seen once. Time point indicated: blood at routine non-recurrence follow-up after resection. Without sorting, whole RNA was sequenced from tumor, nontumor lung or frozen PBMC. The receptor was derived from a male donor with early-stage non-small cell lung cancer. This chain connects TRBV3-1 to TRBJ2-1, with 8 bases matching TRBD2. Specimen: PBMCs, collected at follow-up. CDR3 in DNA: TGTGCCAGCAGCCAAGATCGGGGGACTAGAGGACTCCATGAGCAGTTCTTC. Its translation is CASSQDRGTRGLHEQFF.